These T cell receptor beta chains were read from a single sample in a study of blood T cell repertoires in COVID-19. Clones were sequenced by immunoSEQ multiplex PCR, and TCRdb holds only the in-frame ones, with some missing. The table has about 240,000 clones, 92% seen once. What was sequenced was peripheral blood. The receptors stem from a man in his thirties or forties with COVID-19, enrolled during active disease. CDR3s include the opening cysteine and the closing phenylalanine or tryptophan. A D gene is named only where the DNA matches it firmly. The size entry is marked missing in some rows and otherwise reads once, few, many or a size class.

clone_size j_call d_call v_call cdr3_nt cdr3_aa
once TRBJ1-4 TRBD1 TRBV7-6 TGTGCCAGCAGCCTAAGTCCCGGGACAGGGTCCGGAAGGGAAAAACTGTTTTTT CASSLSPGTGSGREKLFF
once TRBJ2-2 TRBD1 TRBV29-1 TGCAGCGTCCGTACAGGGGGCACGACCGGGGAGCTGTTTTTT CSVRTGGTTGELFF
. TRBJ2-6 . TRBV27 TGTGCCAGCAGGGCTAGCTCTGGGGCCAACGTCCTGACTTTC CASRASSGANVLTF
once TRBJ1-6 . TRBV6-6 TGTGCCAGCAGTTACCCTGGCGGGGGCCTTAATTCACCCCTCCACTTT CASSYPGGGLNSPLHF
. TRBJ1-5 TRBD1 TRBV27 TGTGCCAGCAAAATAGGGACAGGCGATCAGCCCCAGCATTTT CASKIGTGDQPQHF
once TRBJ2-5 . TRBV5-1 TGCGCCAGCAGCTTTGACACTGTGGAGACCCAGTACTTC CASSFDTVETQYF
. TRBJ2-7 TRBD1 TRBV10-3 TGTGCCATAGGAGGACAGGGGGCCGACGAGCAGTACTTC CAIGGQGADEQYF
. TRBJ2-3 . TRBV2 TGTGCCAGCAGGGATTCCGACGTCCCCGGGGGCACAGATACGCAGTATTTT CASRDSDVPGGTDTQYF
. TRBJ1-6 TRBD1 TRBV5-4 TGTGCCAGCAGCTCCTCGACAGGGGGTAATTCACCCCTCCACTTT CASSSSTGGNSPLHF
. TRBJ1-5 . TRBV2 TGTGCCAGCAGCGCTGAGGCCGGCTACAATCAGCCCCAGCATTTT CASSAEAGYNQPQHF
. TRBJ2-2 . TRBV29-1 TGCAGCGTCAAGGGGAACAGGGACACCGGGGAGCTGTTTTTT CSVKGNRDTGELFF
. TRBJ2-5 TRBD1 TRBV3-1/TRBV3-2 TGTGCCAGCAGCCTCAGGGGGCGCGGGCAAGAGACCCAGTACTTC CASSLRGRGQETQYF
. TRBJ2-3 . TRBV13 TGTGCCAGCAGCTTAGTGGGGCTCGATACGCAGTATTTT CASSLVGLDTQYF
. TRBJ1-1 TRBD1 TRBV19 TGTGCCAGTAGTATAGTAGGGACAGCAATGAACACTGAAGCTTTCTTT CASSIVGTAMNTEAFF
. TRBJ2-5 TRBD2 TRBV5-1 TGCGCCAGCAGCTTGGGACTAGCGGGGGGGTGGCAAGAGACCCAGTACTTC CASSLGLAGGWQETQYF
. TRBJ2-2 . TRBV4-1 TGCGCCAGCAGCCATGGAGGGGACACCGGGGAGCTGTTTTTT CASSHGGDTGELFF
. TRBJ2-5 TRBD2 TRBV5-6 TGTGCCAGCAGCTGGCCCGTAGCGGGGGAAGAGACCCAGTACTTC CASSWPVAGEETQYF
few TRBJ1-1 . TRBV3-1/TRBV3-2 TGTGCCAGCAGCGAGGTGAACACTGAAGCTTTCTTT CASSEVNTEAFF
once TRBJ2-3 TRBD2 TRBV11-2 TGTGCCAGCAGCCTCCCAGCGGGGGGCACAGATACGCAGTATTTT CASSLPAGGTDTQYF
. TRBJ1-2 . TRBV10-1 TGCGCCAGCAGTGAGTCCGGGACAACCCATGGCTACACCTTC CASSESGTTHGYTF
few TRBJ2-7 TRBD1 TRBV11-2 TGTGCCAGCAGCTTAGTGAGGGGCCAGGGGGCCTACGAGCAGTACTTC CASSLVRGQGAYEQYF
. TRBJ1-2 TRBD1 TRBV6-5 TGTGCCAGCAGAGCCGGGACAGGGGACTATGGCTACACCTTC CASRAGTGDYGYTF
. TRBJ2-3 TRBD2 TRBV4-1 TGCGCCAGCAGCCTCCTAAGCGGGGGGGCCGGTACGCAGTATTTT CASSLLSGGAGTQYF